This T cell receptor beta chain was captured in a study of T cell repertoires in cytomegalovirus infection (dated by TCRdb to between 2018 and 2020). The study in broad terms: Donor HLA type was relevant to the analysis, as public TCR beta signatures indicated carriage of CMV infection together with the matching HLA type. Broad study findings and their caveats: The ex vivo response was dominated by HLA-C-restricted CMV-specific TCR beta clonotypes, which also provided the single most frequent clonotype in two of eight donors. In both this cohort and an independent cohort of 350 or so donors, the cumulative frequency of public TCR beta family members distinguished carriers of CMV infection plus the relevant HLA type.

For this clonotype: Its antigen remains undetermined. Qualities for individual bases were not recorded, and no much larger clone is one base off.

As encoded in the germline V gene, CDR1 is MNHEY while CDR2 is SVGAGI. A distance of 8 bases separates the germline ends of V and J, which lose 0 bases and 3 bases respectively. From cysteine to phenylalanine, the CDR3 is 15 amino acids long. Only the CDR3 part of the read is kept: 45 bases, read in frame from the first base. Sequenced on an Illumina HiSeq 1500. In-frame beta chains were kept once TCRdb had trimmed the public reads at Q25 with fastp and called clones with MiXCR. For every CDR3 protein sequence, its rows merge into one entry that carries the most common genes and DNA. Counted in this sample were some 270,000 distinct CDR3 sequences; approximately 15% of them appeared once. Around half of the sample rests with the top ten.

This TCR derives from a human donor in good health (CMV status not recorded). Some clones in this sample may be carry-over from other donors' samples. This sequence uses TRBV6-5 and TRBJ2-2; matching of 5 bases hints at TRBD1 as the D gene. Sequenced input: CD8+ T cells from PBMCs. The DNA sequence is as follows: TGTGCCAGCAGTTACTCGAGGACACACACCGGGGAGCTGTTTTTT. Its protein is CASSYSRTHTGELFF.